The 26 T cell receptor beta chains reported below all come from one sample, sequenced in a study of T cell clonality in common variable immunodeficiency. Libraries were prepared by immunoSEQ multiplex PCR; TCRdb keeps only in-frame clonotypes and omits some of them. The record shows over 55,000 clones for this sample, with no singletons present. Sequencing input: peripheral blood mononuclear cells. These receptors all come from a person aged 18-70 years in good health.

This clone occurred many times. The missing CDR3 end, 3 residues past where the read stops, is filled in from the germline J gene. The V call is TRBV19, the J call TRBJ2-3; 9 nucleotides agree with TRBD1. CDR1 LNHDA and CDR2 SQIVND come from the germline V gene (reference sequence). The V and J ends lost 5 bases and 4 bases, in that order; junction bases with no gene match: 7. The CDR3 length is 15 residues. The CDR3 bases that were read are TGTGCCAGTAGTTTACAGGGGGCTGTATCAGATACG. This gives the protein CASSLQGAVSDT. The full CDR3 sequence reads CASSLQGAVSDTQYF.

Only a few counts were recorded for this clone. The observed sequence ends 3 residues before the CDR3 terminus, with the missing tail filled in from the germline J gene. The rearrangement joins TRBV10-2 to TRBJ2-7; weak D call: TRBD2 (5 bases). The ends were cut back, 4 bases at V and 0 bases at J, with 10 bases in the middle. Germline V gene data show CDR1 as WSHSY and CDR2 as SAAADI. The CDR3 has 14 residues. CDR3 sequence: CASSVSASSYEQYF. The covered CDR3 bases are TGCGCCAGCAGTGTTAGCGCGAGCTCCTACGAG.

This clone was seen more than once but under ten times. The read stops 3 residues short of the end of the CDR3; the missing end is completed from the germline J gene. The genes are TRBV7-3 and TRBJ2-3, with 8 bases that match TRBD1. The CDR3 loop spans 13 amino acids. Per the germline V gene, CDR1 is SGHTA and CDR2 is FQGTGA. After removal of 8 bases from V and 6 bases from J, the junction contained 7 bases not matched to a gene. The CDR3 sequence is CASGRTGTDTQYF. The covered CDR3 bases are TGTGCCAGCGGCCGGACAGGGACCGATACG. Full variable domain (remainder filled in from reference TRBV7-3 and TRBJ2-3): GAGVSQTPSNKVTEKGKYVELRCDPISGHTALYWYRQSLGQGPEFLIYFQGTGAADDSGLPNDRFFAVRPEGSVSTLKIQRTERGDSAVYLCASGRTGTDTQYFGPGTRLTVL.

In this sample, this clone turned up many times. Coverage ceases 3 residues before the CDR3 finishes, and the germline J gene fills in the end. The chain is built from TRBV7-2 and TRBJ2-1; the match to TRBD2 covers 7 bases. CDR3 length: 14 residues. Trimming took 3 bases from V and 7 from J; bases not matched to a gene: 6. Germline CDR1 and CDR2: SGHTA and FQGNSA. The chain's CDR3 is CASSFSTSPNEQFF. Incomplete CDR3 DNA: TGTGCCAGCAGCTTTTCGACTAGCCCTAATGAG.

This clone was picked up many times. The read gets to within 3 residues of the CDR3 end, and the germline J gene fills in the rest. J is TRBJ1-5 and V is TRBV20-1, with D hard to call. This CDR3 comprises 16 residues. With 1 base removed from V and 0 bases from J, the gap between germline ends came to 13 bases. Per germline, CDR1 DFQATT and CDR2 SNEGSKA (reference sequence). CDR3: CSARGVTVDSNQPQHF. The DNA read from the CDR3 is TGCAGTGCTAGAGGGGTAACAGTCGATAGCAATCAGCCC.

The table lists this clone with many counts. Read data end 3 residues before the CDR3 end; the end is taken from the germline J gene. This sequence joins TRBV6-4 and TRBJ2-3; D uncertain. CDR1 is MRHNA, CDR2 SNTAGT, per germline. The germline V and J ends were trimmed by 7 bases and 5 bases, with 4 bases remaining between them. The CDR3 is 10 amino acids. The CDR3 protein is CASKLDTQYF. The sequenced CDR3 bases are TGTGCCAGCAAACTAGATACG.

This clone appeared many times. The sequence runs out 3 residues before the end of the CDR3; the remainder is reconstructed from the germline J gene. This chain joins TRBV5-1 and TRBJ2-7; possibly TRBD1 for D (8 bases). V lost 3 bases and J lost 3, with 13 bases in between. CDR1 SGHRS and CDR2 YFSETQ come from the germline V gene. This CDR3 is built from 14 residues. CDR3 DNA, as far as it was read: TGCGCCAGCAGCTCACAGGGGGGGAACTACGAG. Translation: CASSSQGGNYE. The complete CDR3 protein is CASSSQGGNYEQYF.

In this sample, this clone turned up many times. Read data end 3 residues before the CDR3 end; the end is taken from the germline J gene. This sequence joins TRBV5-1 and TRBJ2-3, with 7 bases aligning to TRBD1. CDR1 is SGHRS, CDR2 YFSETQ, per germline. The CDR3 spans 15 residues. V shed 2 bases, J shed 3 bases, and the junction held 6 bases outside the gene matches. CDR3 region: CASSFASRGTDTQYF. The sequenced CDR3 bases are TGCGCCAGCAGCTTCGCATCCAGGGGGACAGATACG.

This clone was counted many times. From the germline J gene comes the end of the CDR3, since the read stops 3 residues before it. The rearrangement uses TRBV6-2 or TRBV6-3 and TRBJ2-5; TRBD2 matches at 10 bases. Germline assignment: CDR1 MNHEY and CDR2 SVGEGT. The V and J ends lost 8 bases and 5 bases, in that order; junction bases with no gene match: 11. The CDR3 consists of 15 residues. The CDR3 bases that were read are TGTGCCAGCGTCGATGTTCTAGCGGGAGTTGAGACC. It yields the protein CASVDVLAGVET. The CDR3 reads in full as CASVDVLAGVETQYF.

This clone was detected a few times. The missing CDR3 end, 3 residues past where the read stops, is filled in from the germline J gene. The chain couples TRBV2 to TRBJ2-5; 10 nucleotides agree with TRBD2. The length of the CDR3 is 16 residues. The V and J ends lost 1 base and 1 base, in that order; junction bases with no gene match: 3. The germline V gene has CDR1 SNHLY and CDR2 FYNNEI. CDR3 region: CASSEGGLAFQETQYF. The sequenced part of the CDR3 DNA is TGTGCCAGCAGTGAAGGGGGACTAGCGTTCCAAGAGACC.

In its sample, this clone was seen many times. The sequenced fragment ends 3 residues before the CDR3 boundary, so the rest is inferred from the germline J gene. The V call is TRBV13, the J call TRBJ2-5; 15 nucleotides match TRBD2. The J segment lost 5 bases and the V segment lost 4 bases, leaving 5 bases of the junction unmatched. This CDR3 is built from 16 residues. Germline V gene data show CDR1 as PRHDT and CDR2 as FYEKMQ (reference sequence). The CDR3 DNA, read in part, is TGTGCCAGCAGCTCAGGGACTAGCGGGAGGTGGGAGACC. Translation: CASSSGTSGRWET. The CDR3 reads in full as CASSSGTSGRWETQYF.

This clone was recorded at least ten times. The observed sequence ends 3 residues before the CDR3 terminus, with the missing tail filled in from the germline J gene. V gene TRBV20-1 combines with J gene TRBJ2-7, with D perhaps TRBD2 (5 bases). The V end lost 6 bases, the J end lost 5 bases, and 20 bases lay between the germline ends. The CDR3 runs to 14 residues. Germline V gene data show CDR1 as DFQATT and CDR2 as SNEGSKA (reference sequence). CDR3 DNA (partial): TGCAGTGCAAGAAGAGGGTCTGTTGAGGACGAG. This gives the protein CSARRGSVEDE. The CDR3 in its entirety is CSARRGSVEDEQYF.

The chain's CDR3 is CSAGPGQVSNEQFF. Incomplete CDR3 DNA: TGCAGTGCTGGCCCGGGACAGGTCAGCAATGAG. This rearrangement joins TRBV20-1 to TRBJ2-1, with 8 bases identical to TRBD1. Sequencing ends 3 residues short of the CDR3 end; the germline J gene provides the rest. In germline, CDR1 is DFQATT, CDR2 SNEGSKA (reference sequence). Trimming cost V 5 bases and J 6 bases; bases outside gene matches: 9. This CDR3 spans 14 amino acids.

To note about this clone: A read error may explain this, as a much larger clone is one base away. From the germline J gene comes the end of the CDR3, since the read stops 3 residues before it. The chain carries TRBV11-1 and TRBJ2-1; 7 bases align to TRBD1. The V gene's germline CDR1 is SGHAT and CDR2 FQDESV (reference sequence). The trim removed 5 bases at V and 0 bases at J, leaving 4 bases unmatched. CDR3 size: 15 residues. The chain's CDR3 is CASSPTGSSYNEQFF. Partial CDR3 DNA: TGTGCCAGCAGCCCGACAGGGAGCTCCTACAATGAG. Full variable domain (missing parts from reference TRBV11-1 and TRBJ2-1): EAEVAQSPRYKITEKSQAVAFWCDPISGHATLYWYRQILGQGPELLVQFQDESVVDDSQLPKDRFSAERLKGVDSTLKIQPAELGDSAMYLCASSPTGSSYNEQFFGPGTRLTVL.

In this sample, this clone turned up many times. The read ends 3 residues early relative to the CDR3; the germline J gene fills the gap. The chain carries TRBV5-1 and TRBJ1-2, with 8 bases matching TRBD1. Germline V lookup: CDR1 SGHRS, CDR2 YFSETQ. Unmatched junction bases numbered 15, after V lost 2 bases and J lost 6 bases. The CDR3 extends over 17 amino acids. The CDR3 protein is CASSFIARTGKKDGYTF. CDR3 bases read: TGCGCCAGCAGCTTCATCGCTCGGACAGGGAAGAAAGATGGC.

Ten or more counts support this clone. From the germline J gene comes the end of the CDR3, since the read stops 3 residues before it. The V and J genes are TRBV19 and TRBJ1-6, with a tentative D call TRBD1 (5 bases). The V and J ends lost 10 bases and 9 bases respectively, with 16 bases between them. Germline assignment: CDR1 LNHDA and CDR2 SQIVND (reference sequence). The CDR3 has 13 amino acids. The sequenced part of the CDR3 DNA is TGTGCCACCAGTGCCAGGGTCCCTTCACCC. Translating gives CATSARVPSP. The CDR3, in full, reads CATSARVPSPLHF.

This clone was counted at least ten times. The read terminates 3 residues ahead of where the CDR3 ends, so the germline J gene completes it. This chain connects TRBV7-2 to TRBJ2-5; D possibly corresponds to TRBD2 (5 bases). V was trimmed by 5 bases and J by 1 base, leaving 11 bases between them. CDR3 length: 14 amino acids. Germline V gene sequence: CDR1 SGHTA, CDR2 FQGNSA. The chain's CDR3 is CASSRGHSQETQYF. The sequenced part of the CDR3 DNA is TGTGCCAGCAGCCGAGGGCATTCCCAAGAGACC.

This clone occurred many times. The read finishes 3 residues shy of the CDR3 end, and the germline J gene is used to complete it. This chain uses TRBV20-1 with TRBJ2-3; 14 bases are shared with TRBD2. CDR1 DFQATT and CDR2 SNEGSKA come from the germline V gene (reference sequence). The CDR3 is 17 residues long. V lost 5 bases and J lost 3; bases outside the gene matches: 10. The sequenced part of the CDR3 DNA is TGCAGTGCTCGATACGGGACTAGCGGGAGTGGTACAGATACG. Translating it yields CSARYGTSGSGTDT. The complete CDR3 sequence is CSARYGTSGSGTDTQYF.

In its sample, this clone was seen many times. The DNA ends 3 residues before the CDR3 does, and the rest of the CDR3 is filled in from the germline J gene. The rearrangement uses TRBV4-1 and TRBJ2-7, with TRBD1 identical over 10 bases. Germline CDR1 MGHRA, CDR2 YSYEKL. The CDR3 consists of 15 residues. With V trimmed by 0 bases and J by 3 bases, 2 bases remained unmatched. The CDR3 DNA, read in part, is TGCGCCAGCAGCCAAGACGACAGGGGGCTCTACGAG. Protein product: CASSQDDRGLYE. From start to end, the CDR3 is CASSQDDRGLYEQYF.

Remarks on this clone: The read halts 3 residues ahead of the CDR3 end, with the missing end drawn from the germline J gene. V and J are TRBV7-9 and TRBJ1-1; D is uncertain. Germline loops: CDR1 SEHNR, CDR2 FQNEAQ (reference sequence). V gave up 0 bases and J gave up 5 bases, with 10 bases separating them. The CDR3 extends over 14 amino acids. The CDR3 DNA, read in part, is TGTGCCAGCAGCTTAGCTGCCTCAGGAACTGAA. It is translated as CASSLAASGTE. The full-length CDR3 reads as CASSLAASGTEAFF.

Note on this clone: The missing CDR3 end, 3 residues past where the read stops, is filled in from the germline J gene. The rearrangement links TRBV7-2 to TRBJ1-6; D possibly corresponds to TRBD1 (5 bases). V was clipped by 5 bases and J by 1 base, with 9 bases between them. CDR1 is SGHTA and CDR2 is FQGNSA in the germline V gene. The CDR3 is 15 amino acids. The CDR3 sequence is CASSDGGSYNSPLHF. The DNA read from the CDR3 is TGTGCCAGCAGCGACGGGGGTTCCTATAATTCACCC.

This clone was found many times. Sequencing ends 3 residues short of the CDR3 end; the germline J gene provides the rest. V is TRBV2 and J is TRBJ2-7, with D possibly matching TRBD2 (6 bases). Germline-derived CDR1 and CDR2 are SNHLY and FYNNEI. Trimming took off 4 bases at V and 2 bases at J, with 12 bases between the two ends. The CDR3 loop spans 14 amino acids. The CDR3 sequence: CASSVEAGAYEQYF. Incomplete CDR3 DNA: TGTGCCAGCAGTGTTGAAGCGGGCGCCTACGAG.

This clone was observed at least ten times. Coverage ceases 3 residues before the CDR3 finishes, and the germline J gene fills in the end. The rearrangement links TRBV13 to TRBJ2-7, with 10 bases matching TRBD2. The V and J ends lost 5 bases and 0 bases, in that order; junction bases with no gene match: 10. Germline V lookup: CDR1 PRHDT, CDR2 FYEKMQ (reference sequence). The CDR3 has 17 amino acids. Incomplete CDR3 DNA: TGTGCCAGCAGCCCGGAGGGACTAGCGCAGAGCTCCTACGAG. Translated: CASSPEGLAQSSYE. The entire CDR3 protein is CASSPEGLAQSSYEQYF.

This clone was recorded at least ten times. Sequencing ends 3 residues short of the CDR3 end; the germline J gene provides the rest. The chain couples TRBV13 to TRBJ2-1, with TRBD2 matching over 9 bases. Germline V lookup: CDR1 PRHDT, CDR2 FYEKMQ (reference sequence). V was clipped by 6 bases and J by 8 bases; unmatched bases: 14. This CDR3 spans 16 amino acids. Incomplete CDR3 DNA: TGTGCCAGCAGGCCAATCATTAGCGGGAGTCGCGATGAG. Its protein is CASRPIISGSRDE. The CDR3 in its entirety is CASRPIISGSRDEQFF. Full variable domain (outside the CDR3, taken from reference TRBV13 and TRBJ2-1): AAGVIQSPRHLIKEKRETATLKCYPIPRHDTVYWYQQGPGQDPQFLISFYEKMQSDKGSIPDRFSAQQFSDYHSELNMSSLELGDSALYFCASRPIISGSRDEQFFGPGTRLTVL.

This clone appeared many times. The CDR3 here is CASSQDLDRVYEQYF. The CDR3 bases that were read are TGTGCCAGCAGCCAAGATTTAGACAGGGTCTACGAG. The chain carries TRBV4-2 and TRBJ2-7; TRBD1 matches at 7 bases. The read terminates 3 residues before the CDR3 end, so the remaining end is supplied by the germline J gene. V dropped 0 bases and J dropped 3; count of bases not matched to a gene: 5. The V gene's germline CDR1 is LGHNA and CDR2 YNFKEQ. The CDR3 runs to 15 residues.

This clone was picked up many times. The read halts 3 residues ahead of the CDR3 end, with the missing end drawn from the germline J gene. This sequence joins TRBV18 and TRBJ2-7; 10 bases are a match to TRBD2. The CDR3 is 18 amino acids. Germline loops: CDR1 KGHSH, CDR2 LQKENI. J was trimmed by 0 bases and V by 1 base; bases with no gene match: 9. The CDR3 reads CASSPQPLAGVTSYEQYF. The covered CDR3 bases are TGTGCCAGCTCACCACAGCCTCTAGCGGGAGTCACCTCCTACGAG.